Presented here are 8 T cell receptor beta chains from one specimen sequenced in a study of T cell repertoires in cytomegalovirus infection. TCRdb redid the calling of the reads with MiXCR, one entry per CDR3 protein. Among over 90,000 distinct CDR3 sequences, about 15% were seen once, and the ten largest hold 6.5% to 9.5%. The sample consisted of PBMCs. These receptors all stem from a human donor in good health (CMV status not recorded). Some clones in this sample may be carry-over from other donors' samples.

The chain has TRBV19 and TRBJ1-1; D gene ambiguous. Germline V CDR1 and CDR2: LNHDA, SQIVND (reference sequence). The CDR3 contains 12 residues. Trimming took 3 bases from V and 9 from J, leaving 11 bases between them. This chain's CDR3 is CASSMGGKKAFF. The DNA for the CDR3 is TGTGCCAGTAGTATGGGAGGGAAGAAAGCTTTCTTT.

This clonotype was observed a few times. J is TRBJ1-6 and V is TRBV5-6; no clear D. Germline V gene data show CDR1 as SGHDT and CDR2 as YYEEEE. V was clipped by 1 base and J by 9 bases, with 5 bases between them. CDR3 length: 12 residues. CDR3 in DNA: TGTGCCAGCAGCTTGTTGTCTTCACCCCTCCACTTT. It is translated as CASSLLSSPLHF.

The chain uses TRBV6-6 and TRBJ2-1; no reliable D call. The V gene's germline CDR1 is MNHNY and CDR2 SVGAGI (reference sequence). The CDR3 contains 12 residues. Trimming removed 0 bases at V and 6 bases at J, with 3 bases between. CDR3 loop: CASSYSGNEQFF. As DNA, the CDR3 is TGTGCCAGCAGTTACTCGGGCAATGAGCAGTTCTTC.

V gene TRBV20-1 combines with J gene TRBJ2-6, with unresolved D. Looked up from germline, CDR1 is DFQATT and CDR2 is SNEGSKA (reference sequence). This CDR3 spans 12 amino acids. V was clipped by 3 bases and J by 2 bases, with 2 bases between them. This CDR3 is CSASAGANVLTF. The DNA for the CDR3 is TGCAGTGCTAGCGCTGGGGCCAACGTCCTGACTTTC.

The table lists this clonotype with a count of one. This may be a read error: a much more frequent sequence differs by one nucleotide. The gene calls are TRBV6-2 or TRBV6-3 and TRBJ1-5; possible D gene TRBD1, 5 bases. V was pared by 11 bases and J by 4 bases, with 15 bases between. The CDR3 length is 13 residues. CDR1 is MNHEY and CDR2 is SVGEGT in the germline V gene. CDR3 loop: CASAGDVNQPQHF. As DNA, the CDR3 is TGTGCCTCAGCCGGGGACGTGAATCAGCCCCAGCATTTT.

This clonotype was counted between two and nine times. The CDR3 protein is CSARTGLWETQYF. As DNA, the CDR3 is TGCAGTGCTAGAACGGGACTATGGGAGACCCAGTACTTC. V and J are TRBV20-1 and TRBJ2-5; 7 bases are shared with TRBD2. Trimming took 2 bases from V and 5 from J; bases not matched to a gene: 5. Germline V gene sequence: CDR1 DFQATT, CDR2 SNEGSKA (reference sequence). The CDR3 spans 13 residues.

The genes are TRBV3-1 and TRBJ1-1; D perhaps matches TRBD1 (6 bases). Trimming shortened V by 1 base and J by 1 base, and 10 bases separated the two germline ends. The CDR3 is 15 amino acids. The germline CDR1 and CDR2 sequences are LGHDT and YNNKEL (reference sequence). The CDR3 protein is CASSQGDTSNTEAFF. The CDR3 nucleotides read TGTGCCAGCAGCCAAGGGGACACGTCGAACACTGAAGCTTTCTTT.

The chain uses TRBV10-3 and TRBJ1-1; D unresolved. The CDR3 spans 13 residues. Looked up from germline, CDR1 is ENHRY and CDR2 is SYGVKD. Trimming cost V 4 bases and J 1 base, with 7 bases left between them. The CDR3 DNA follows: TGTGCCATCAGTGTAGCAGGGAACACTGAAGCTTTCTTT. Its translation is CAISVAGNTEAFF.